The T cell receptor beta chain described here comes from a study of regulatory T cells in long-lasting Graves disease. Worth noting for this clonotype: Its antigen is still unknown.

Study-level points and caveats: The study found TRBV28, TRBJ1-2 and TRBJ2-5 favored in persistent disease.

The V end lost 6 bases, the J end lost 3 bases, and 15 bases lay between the germline ends. The CDR3 has 15 amino acids. CDR1 and CDR2 (germline): MDHEN, SYDVKM. Indicated time point: persistent/refractory GD, antithyroid drugs over 5 years with positive TRAb. PBMCs provided the RNA from which the TCR library was made. Investigators prepared the TCR beta libraries by applying iRepertoire HTBI primers and Arm-PCR of CDR3 regions. TCRdb re-analysed the multiplex PCR reads in MiXCR, keeping a single row per CDR3 protein. This table has about 420,000 distinct CDR3 sequences, roughly a quarter appearing once.

This receptor was taken from a female donor with Graves disease. The source was peripheral blood mononuclear cells (PBMCs), collected when the disease was refractory, from a patient treated with antithyroid drugs. The chain has TRBV28 and TRBJ1-3; tentatively, D is TRBD1 (5 bases). CDR3 DNA sequence: TGTGCCAGCAGCCCCTCGTGGGGGGATGGAAACACCATATATTTT. This gives the protein CASSPSWGDGNTIYF.